The next 32 T cell receptor beta chains were all read from a single sample in a study of neoadjuvant anti-PD-1 for oral cavity cancer. The repertoire was sequenced with immunoSEQ multiplex PCR; TCRdb's copy has only in-frame clones and lacks some. The data contain about 15,000 clones, 70% to 75% of them singletons. Specimen: PBMCs, collected before nivolumab (anti-PD-1) treatment. The receptors were gathered from a person between 40 and 85 years old with oral cavity squamous cell carcinoma.

The chain employs TRBV5-4 and TRBJ2-1; 11 positions match TRBD2. Germline trimming cut 3 bases from V and 0 bases from J; bases unmatched to any gene: 5. Germline values: CDR1 SGHNT, CDR2 YYREEE (reference sequence). The CDR3 totals 17 residues. This CDR3 reads CASSSGTSGNSYNEQFF. The CDR3 DNA is TGTGCCAGCAGCTCGGGGACTAGCGGCAACTCCTACAATGAGCAGTTCTTC.

This clone was found once. The CDR3 bases are TGTGCCAGCAGCTTGGTTCGAGACAGAAAGGCTGAAAAACTGTTTTTT. Its protein is CASSLVRDRKAEKLFF. The chain employs TRBV7-8 and TRBJ1-4, with D tentatively TRBD1 (5 bases). This CDR3 is 16 amino acids long. Deletions cut 3 bases from V and 7 bases from J, with 18 bases between. The germline gives CDR1 SGHVS, CDR2 FQNEAQ. Looking up the rest from reference TRBV7-8 and TRBJ1-4 gives the full variable domain: GAGVSQSPRYKVAKRGQDVALRCDPISGHVSLFWYQQALGQGPEFLTYFQNEAQLDKSGLPSDRFFAERPEGSVSTLKIQRTQQEDSAVYLCASSLVRDRKAEKLFFGSGTQLSVL.

The table lists this clone with a few counts. V is TRBV11-3 and J is TRBJ2-7; no firm D call. Per germline, CDR1 SGHNT and CDR2 YENEEA. V lost 4 bases and J lost 5, with 0 bases in between. This CDR3 has 9 amino acids. DNA of the CDR3: TGTGCCAGCAGCTACGAGCAGTACTTC. Its translation: CASSYEQYF.

J is TRBJ1-1 and V is TRBV7-9, with D perhaps TRBD1 (5 bases). The length of the CDR3 is 14 residues. V dropped 3 bases and J dropped 0 bases, with 8 bases sitting between them. CDR1 is SEHNR, CDR2 FQNEAQ, per germline (reference sequence). CDR3 loop: CASSFTGMNTEAFF. The DNA for the CDR3 is TGTGCCAGCAGCTTCACAGGCATGAACACTGAAGCTTTCTTT.

The rearrangement uses TRBV2 and TRBJ2-3; D is ambiguous. The V gene's germline CDR1 is SNHLY and CDR2 FYNNEI. The CDR3 sequence is 14 residues long. Trimming left V 0 bases short and J 12 bases short, with 16 bases between. The CDR3 DNA reads as TGTGCCAGCAGTGAAGCGATCCGGGCCAGCCATCAGTATTTT. This codes for CASSEAIRASHQYF.

This clone came up a few times. The chain carries TRBV7-3 and TRBJ2-5; 10 bases align to TRBD1. Germline lookup yields CDR1 SGHTA and CDR2 FQGTGA. The CDR3 loop spans 13 amino acids. Trimming cost V 5 bases and J 5 bases; bases outside gene matches: 2. DNA for the CDR3: TGTGCCAGCAGCAGGGGACAGGGGGAGACCCAGTACTTC. As protein: CASSRGQGETQYF.

This clone came up a few times. The genes are TRBV6-5 and TRBJ2-2, with D perhaps TRBD2 (5 bases). V lost 5 bases and J 4 bases, leaving 14 bases between the germline ends. The CDR3 sequence is 15 residues long. The germline V gene encodes CDR1 MNHEY and CDR2 SVGAGI. CDR3 nucleotides: TGTGCCAGCAGTAACCCCGGGGTGGTCACCGGGGAGCTGTTTTTT. Its translation is CASSNPGVVTGELFF.

This chain connects TRBV30 to TRBJ1-3, with D possibly being TRBD1 (5 bases). Trimming took off 3 bases at V and 2 bases at J, with 14 bases between the two ends. The germline V gene encodes CDR1 GTSNPN and CDR2 SVGIG (reference sequence). The CDR3 is made up of 15 amino acids. The CDR3 bases are TGTGCCTGGAGCGTAGCGGGGGGACCTGGAAACACCATATATTTT. Protein product: CAWSVAGGPGNTIYF. Using reference TRBV30 and TRBJ1-3 for the parts outside the CDR3, the full variable domain is SQTIHQWPATLVQPVGSPLSLECTVEGTSNPNLYWYRQAAGRGLQLLFYSVGIGQISSEVPQNLSASRPQDRQFILSSKKLLLSDSGFYLCAWSVAGGPGNTIYFGEGSWLTVV.

The chain joins TRBV29-1 to TRBJ2-5; a possible D gene is TRBD2 (6 bases). The CDR3 totals 11 residues. V gave up 3 bases and J gave up 6 bases, with 8 bases separating them. CDR1 and CDR2 (germline): SQVTM, ANQGSEA. CDR3 in amino acids: CSVDGGKTQYF. CDR3 DNA sequence: TGCAGCGTTGACGGCGGGAAGACCCAGTACTTC.

The chain is built from TRBV27 and TRBJ1-4; perhaps TRBD1 as D (5 bases). V was shortened by 2 bases and J by 10 bases, with 11 bases between the two germline ends. Germline CDR1 reads MNHEY; CDR2 reads SMNVEV (reference sequence). This CDR3 spans 13 amino acids. CDR3 protein: CASSLGQAGKLFF. CDR3 in DNA: TGTGCCAGCAGTTTAGGACAAGCGGGAAAACTGTTTTTT. The full variable domain, in which reference TRBV27 and TRBJ1-4 provide the parts outside the CDR3, is EAQVTQNPRYLITVTGKKLTVTCSQNMNHEYMSWYRQDPGLGLRQIYYSMNVEVTDKGDVPEGYKVSRKEKRNFPLILESPSPNQTSLYFCASSLGQAGKLFFGSGTQLSVL.

This rearrangement joins TRBV29-1 to TRBJ2-5, with 9 bases identical to TRBD2. This CDR3 comprises 13 residues. V shed 5 bases, J shed 4 bases, and the junction held 5 bases outside the gene matches. CDR1 and CDR2 (germline): SQVTM, ANQGSEA. The CDR3 DNA follows: TGCAGCGTTCGCGGGGGGGCCGCAGAGACCCAGTACTTC. Encoded protein: CSVRGGAAETQYF.

This clone appeared a few times. V and J are TRBV5-4 and TRBJ2-7; D possibly corresponds to TRBD2 (5 bases). The V end was cut by 4 bases, the J end by 2 bases, with 13 bases between. The germline V gene encodes CDR1 SGHNT and CDR2 YYREEE (reference sequence). The CDR3 length is 14 residues. CDR3 in amino acids: CASSPDSKPYEQYF. As DNA, the CDR3 is TGTGCCAGCAGCCCGGACTCAAAACCCTACGAGCAGTACTTC.

The gene calls are TRBV7-8 and TRBJ2-7; 10 bases match TRBD2. The CDR3 has 16 residues. Trimming removed 3 bases from V and 3 bases from J; junction bases left unmatched: 8. Germline V gives CDR1 SGHVS, CDR2 FQNEAQ. The CDR3 nucleotides read TGTGCCAGCAGCTTTGGCCTAGCGGGAGCACTCTACGAGCAGTACTTC. Amino acid sequence: CASSFGLAGALYEQYF.

The rearrangement links TRBV4-1 to TRBJ1-1; D is undetermined. The CDR3 contains 15 residues. Germline V CDR1 and CDR2: MGHRA, YSYEKL. V lost 4 bases, J lost 0 bases, and 12 bases lay in between. CDR3: CASSRTVGMNTEAFF. In DNA, the CDR3 is TGCGCCAGCAGCCGTACGGTGGGCATGAACACTGAAGCTTTCTTT.

V is TRBV6-4 and J is TRBJ1-5; D remains unclear. The germline CDR1 and CDR2 sequences are MRHNA and SNTAGT. V lost 4 bases and J 7 bases, leaving 11 bases between the germline ends. This CDR3 spans 13 amino acids. The CDR3 reads CASSGAHGQPQHF. In DNA, the CDR3 is TGTGCCAGCAGTGGGGCCCATGGGCAGCCCCAGCATTTT.

The rearrangement links TRBV2 to TRBJ2-7, with TRBD1 identical over 9 bases. The CDR3 is 14 residues long. Trimming took 6 bases from V and 3 from J; bases not matched to a gene: 6. Germline CDR1 reads SNHLY; CDR2 reads FYNNEI. CDR3 nucleotides: TGTGCCAGCAGAGTACCGGGACAGGGCTACGAGCAGTACTTC. Protein product: CASRVPGQGYEQYF.

This clone was seen more than once but under ten times. The genes are TRBV4-1 and TRBJ2-3; 7 bases match TRBD1. Germline loops: CDR1 MGHRA, CDR2 YSYEKL. This CDR3 region has 15 residues. V shed 1 base, J shed 4 bases, and the junction held 5 bases outside the gene matches. The CDR3 here is CASSQVATGSDTQYF. CDR3 bases: TGCGCCAGCAGCCAAGTCGCGACAGGGTCAGATACGCAGTATTTT.

This clone occurred once. J is TRBJ2-1 and V is TRBV5-1, with TRBD1 matching 10 bases. The CDR3 contains 15 residues. The germline gives CDR1 SGHRS, CDR2 YFSETQ. J gave up 7 bases and V 4 bases, and 8 bases lay outside the gene matches. The CDR3 protein is CASSGGTGDSNEQFF. DNA for the CDR3: TGCGCCAGCAGCGGAGGGACAGGGGACTCGAATGAGCAGTTCTTC.

The chain links TRBV7-9 to TRBJ1-1, with D unclear. This CDR3 is 13 amino acids long. V lost 8 bases and J lost 4, with 14 bases in between. CDR1 and CDR2 (germline): SEHNR, FQNEAQ (reference sequence). In DNA, the CDR3 is TGTGCCAGCTTCCTCGGGGTGGGCACTGAAGCTTTCTTT. It specifies CASFLGVGTEAFF.

This clone was picked up one time. The genes are TRBV6-1 and TRBJ2-3; 10 nucleotides align to TRBD2. Germline V gene data show CDR1 as MNHNS and CDR2 as SASEGT. J lost 2 bases, V lost 4 bases, and 3 bases had no gene match. CDR3 size: 15 residues. The CDR3 sequence: CASSGAGGDTDTQYF. The DNA for the CDR3 is TGTGCCAGCAGTGGAGCGGGGGGGGACACAGATACGCAGTATTTT.

This clone was seen a handful of times. The chain uses TRBV27 and TRBJ1-2; perhaps TRBD1 as D (6 bases). V lost 7 bases to trimming and J lost 4 bases, with 13 bases between them. Germline CDR1 is MNHEY and CDR2 is SMNVEV (reference sequence). The CDR3 is 13 residues long. CDR3 DNA: TGTGCCAGCACCCTTCGGGGGGCCTATGGCTACACCTTC. Protein product: CASTLRGAYGYTF.

This clone was found a few times. The V gene is TRBV5-1, the J gene TRBJ1-6; TRBD1 aligns across 8 bases. Trimming took 0 bases from V and 16 from J; bases not matched to a gene: 6. CDR3 length equals 13 residues. The germline CDR1 and CDR2 sequences are SGHRS and YFSETQ. The CDR3 reads CASSLEGDRPLHF. CDR3 coding DNA: TGCGCCAGCAGCTTGGAGGGGGACAGGCCACTCCACTTT.

V and J are TRBV5-1 and TRBJ1-4, with D tentatively TRBD1 (5 bases). V lost 1 base and J 8 bases, leaving 15 bases between the germline ends. CDR3 size: 15 residues. The germline V gene has CDR1 SGHRS and CDR2 YFSETQ. The CDR3 spells CASSLIPGVEEKLFF. CDR3 bases: TGCGCCAGCAGCTTGATTCCGGGGGTAGAAGAAAAACTGTTTTTT. Supplemented by reference TRBV5-1 and TRBJ1-4, the full variable domain reads KAGVTQTPRYLIKTRGQQVTLSCSPISGHRSVSWYQQTPGQGLQFLFEYFSETQRNKGNFPGRFSGRQFSNSRSEMNVSTLELGDSALYLCASSLIPGVEEKLFFGSGTQLSVL.

This chain uses TRBV28 with TRBJ2-7; TRBD2 aligns across 8 bases. V lost 6 bases and J lost 5; bases outside the gene matches: 12. The CDR3 is made up of 15 amino acids. CDR1 MDHEN and CDR2 SYDVKM come from the germline V gene. The CDR3 spells CASRREGLGIDEQYF. CDR3 DNA: TGTGCCAGCAGACGGGAGGGCCTGGGGATAGACGAGCAGTACTTC.

This sequence joins TRBV5-1 and TRBJ1-2; 7 nucleotides match TRBD1. Trimming at V came to 4 bases and at J to 1 base, leaving 19 bases not matched to a gene. The CDR3 contains 19 residues. The germline V gene encodes CDR1 SGHRS and CDR2 YFSETQ. CDR3 sequence (DNA): TGCGCCAGCAGCCAGGGCTCCAAGGGGGCTCAATCTATTAACTATGGCTACACCTTC. This translates into CASSQGSKGAQSINYGYTF.

The chain recombines TRBV2 with TRBJ2-7; TRBD2 aligns across 9 bases. CDR3 length: 15 residues. Trimming at V came to 7 bases and at J to 0 bases, leaving 7 bases not matched to a gene. Germline V lookup: CDR1 SNHLY, CDR2 FYNNEI. The DNA of the CDR3 is TGTGCCAGCATTCCCCTAGCGGGGAGCTCCTACGAGCAGTACTTC. Translating gives CASIPLAGSSYEQYF. Supplemented by reference TRBV2 and TRBJ2-7, the full variable domain reads EPEVTQTPSHQVTQMGQEVILRCVPISNHLYFYWYRQILGQKVEFLVSFYNNEISEKSEIFDDQFSVERPDGSNFTLKIRSTKLEDSAMYFCASIPLAGSSYEQYFGPGTRLTVT.

DNA of the CDR3: TGTGCCAGCAGTGAATTGGCGATGAACACTGAAGCTTTCTTT. Residues: CASSELAMNTEAFF. The J gene is TRBJ1-1, the V gene TRBV2; D gene uncertain. V lost 2 bases and J lost 0, with 7 bases in between. Looked up from germline, CDR1 is SNHLY and CDR2 is FYNNEI. The CDR3 is 14 residues long.

The V and J genes are TRBV7-2 and TRBJ2-3; D unclear. CDR3 length: 14 residues. Germline V gene data show CDR1 as SGHTA and CDR2 as FQGNSA. The ends were cut back, 5 bases at V and 0 bases at J, with 9 bases in the middle. CDR3 protein: CASSPGLSTDTQYF. As DNA, the CDR3 is TGTGCCAGCAGCCCCGGCCTTAGCACAGATACGCAGTATTTT.

V usage is TRBV11-2 and J usage is TRBJ1-5; D remains ambiguous. CDR1 and CDR2 (germline): SGHAT, FQNNGV. Trimming took off 3 bases at V and 2 bases at J, with 5 bases between the two ends. The CDR3 consists of 13 residues. The CDR3 protein is CASSFAGNQPQHF. The CDR3 DNA sequence: TGTGCCAGCAGCTTCGCAGGCAATCAGCCCCAGCATTTT.

This chain links TRBV30 with TRBJ2-3, with 11 nucleotides matching TRBD1. Germline loops: CDR1 GTSNPN, CDR2 SVGIG (reference sequence). J lost 5 bases, V lost 3 bases, and 7 bases had no gene match. CDR3 size: 15 residues. CDR3: CAWSPGTGGIDTQYF. The CDR3, as DNA: TGTGCCTGGAGCCCCGGGACAGGGGGAATAGATACGCAGTATTTT.

The chain is built from TRBV28 and TRBJ2-3; 10 bases match TRBD2. The CDR3 is 14 residues long. Germline CDR1 and CDR2: MDHEN and SYDVKM. Losses at the gene ends were 10 bases for V and 0 bases for J; bases not matched to a gene: 4. CDR3: CANPTSGSTDTQYF. The CDR3 coding sequence is TGTGCCAACCCGACTAGCGGGAGCACAGATACGCAGTATTTT.

J is TRBJ1-4 and V is TRBV30; D is ambiguous. V was pared by 3 bases and J by 7 bases, with 12 bases between. The CDR3 length is 13 residues. The germline V gene encodes CDR1 GTSNPN and CDR2 SVGIG (reference sequence). CDR3 in DNA: TGTGCCTGGAGAGCGACGGGGAGTGAAAAACTGTTTTTT. Translation: CAWRATGSEKLFF.